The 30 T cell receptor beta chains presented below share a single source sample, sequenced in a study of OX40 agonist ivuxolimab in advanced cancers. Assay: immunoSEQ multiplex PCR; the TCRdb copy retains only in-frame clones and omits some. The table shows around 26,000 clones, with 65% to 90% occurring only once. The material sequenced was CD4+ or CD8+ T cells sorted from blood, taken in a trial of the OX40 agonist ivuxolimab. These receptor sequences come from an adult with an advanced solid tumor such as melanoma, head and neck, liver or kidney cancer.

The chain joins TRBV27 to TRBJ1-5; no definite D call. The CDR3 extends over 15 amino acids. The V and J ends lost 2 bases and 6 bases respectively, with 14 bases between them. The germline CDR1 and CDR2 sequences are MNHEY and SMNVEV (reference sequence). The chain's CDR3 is CASSLKGRTSQPQHF. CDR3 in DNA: TGTGCCAGCAGTTTAAAGGGAAGGACTTCTCAGCCCCAGCATTTT.

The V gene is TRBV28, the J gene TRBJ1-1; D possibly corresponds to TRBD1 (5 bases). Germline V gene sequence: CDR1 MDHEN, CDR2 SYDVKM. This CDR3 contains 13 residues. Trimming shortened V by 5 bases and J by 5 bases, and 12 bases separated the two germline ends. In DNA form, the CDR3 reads TGTGCCAGCAGTACTATGACAGCTACTGAAGCTTTCTTT. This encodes CASSTMTATEAFF.

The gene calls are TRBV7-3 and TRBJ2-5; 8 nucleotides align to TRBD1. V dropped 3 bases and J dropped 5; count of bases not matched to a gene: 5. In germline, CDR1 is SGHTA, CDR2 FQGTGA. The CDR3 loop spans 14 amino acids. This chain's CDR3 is CASSLAGGTETQYF. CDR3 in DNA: TGTGCCAGCAGCTTGGCAGGGGGCACGGAGACCCAGTACTTC.

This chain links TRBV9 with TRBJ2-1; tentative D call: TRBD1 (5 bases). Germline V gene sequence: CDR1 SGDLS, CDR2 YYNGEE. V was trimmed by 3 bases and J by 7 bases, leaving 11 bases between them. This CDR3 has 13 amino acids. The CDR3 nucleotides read TGTGCCAGCAGCGAGCAGGGTCGGAATGAGCAGTTCTTC. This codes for CASSEQGRNEQFF.

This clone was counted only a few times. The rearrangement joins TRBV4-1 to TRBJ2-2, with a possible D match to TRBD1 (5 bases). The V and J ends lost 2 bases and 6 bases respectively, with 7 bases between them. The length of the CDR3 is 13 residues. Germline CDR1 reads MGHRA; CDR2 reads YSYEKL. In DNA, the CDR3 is TGCGCCAGCAGCCAACAGGGTCCCGGGGAGCTGTTTTTT. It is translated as CASSQQGPGELFF.

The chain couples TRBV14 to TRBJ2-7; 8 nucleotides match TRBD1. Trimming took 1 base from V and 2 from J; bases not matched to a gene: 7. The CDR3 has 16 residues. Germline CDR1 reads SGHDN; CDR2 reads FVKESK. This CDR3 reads CASSQGAETGAYEQYF. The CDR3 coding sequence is TGTGCCAGCAGCCAAGGGGCAGAGACAGGGGCCTACGAGCAGTACTTC.

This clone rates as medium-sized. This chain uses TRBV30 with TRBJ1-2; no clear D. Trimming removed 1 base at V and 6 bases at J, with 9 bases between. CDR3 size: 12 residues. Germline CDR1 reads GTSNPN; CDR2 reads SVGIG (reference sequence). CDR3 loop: CAWSELTHGYTF. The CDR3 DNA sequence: TGTGCCTGGAGTGAGCTTACCCATGGCTACACCTTC. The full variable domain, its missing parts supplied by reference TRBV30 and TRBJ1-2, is SQTIHQWPATLVQPVGSPLSLECTVEGTSNPNLYWYRQAAGRGLQLLFYSVGIGQISSEVPQNLSASRPQDRQFILSSKKLLLSDSGFYLCAWSELTHGYTFGSGTRLTVV.

The CDR3 loop reads CSAGQGGEQFF. In DNA, the CDR3 is TGCAGCGCAGGACAGGGTGGTGAGCAGTTCTTC. The J gene is TRBJ2-1, the V gene TRBV29-1; 8 nucleotides agree with TRBD1. Germline CDR1 reads SQVTM; CDR2 reads ANQGSEA. This CDR3 has 11 residues. After removal of 7 bases from V and 9 bases from J, the junction contained 5 bases not matched to a gene.

The CDR3 region is CASSLAHEQYF. For the CDR3, the DNA is TGTGCCAGCAGTCTTGCCCACGAGCAGTACTTC. This chain joins TRBV6-6 and TRBJ2-7; D is undetermined. CDR3 length: 11 residues. The germline gives CDR1 MNHNY, CDR2 SVGAGI (reference sequence). Trimming pared 5 bases from V and 5 bases from J, leaving 7 bases between.

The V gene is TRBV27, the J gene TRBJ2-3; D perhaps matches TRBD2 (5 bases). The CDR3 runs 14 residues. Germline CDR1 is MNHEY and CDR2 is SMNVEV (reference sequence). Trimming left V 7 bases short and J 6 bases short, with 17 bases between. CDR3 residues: CASKKDGLYDTQYF. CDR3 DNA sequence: TGTGCCAGCAAAAAGGACGGACTCTATGATACGCAGTATTTT.

CDR3 nucleotides: TGCAGCGTTGTTTCTGGGGTCAGGGGGTATGGCTACACCTTC. It codes for CSVVSGVRGYGYTF. This chain links TRBV29-1 with TRBJ1-2; 7 bases agree with TRBD1. The CDR3 has 14 amino acids. Trimming removed 4 bases from V and 5 bases from J; junction bases left unmatched: 10. CDR1 is SQVTM and CDR2 is ANQGSEA in the germline V gene.

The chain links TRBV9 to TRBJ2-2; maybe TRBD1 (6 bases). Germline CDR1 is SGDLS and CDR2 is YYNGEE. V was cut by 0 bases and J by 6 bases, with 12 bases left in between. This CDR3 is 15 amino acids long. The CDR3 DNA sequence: TGTGCCAGCAGCGTAGAAGGGGGTTTGGCCGGGGAGCTGTTTTTT. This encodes CASSVEGGLAGELFF. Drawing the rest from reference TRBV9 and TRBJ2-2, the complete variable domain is DSGVTQTPKHLITATGQRVTLRCSPRSGDLSVYWYQQSLDQGLQFLIQYYNGEERAKGNILERFSAQQFPDLHSELNLSSLELGDSALYFCASSVEGGLAGELFFGEGSRLTVL.

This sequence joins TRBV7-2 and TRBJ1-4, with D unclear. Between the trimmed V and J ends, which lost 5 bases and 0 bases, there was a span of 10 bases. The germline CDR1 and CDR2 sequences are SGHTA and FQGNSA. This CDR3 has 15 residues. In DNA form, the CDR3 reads TGTGCCAGCAGCGTTTACAGTTCAACTAATGAAAAACTGTTTTTT. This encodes CASSVYSSTNEKLFF.

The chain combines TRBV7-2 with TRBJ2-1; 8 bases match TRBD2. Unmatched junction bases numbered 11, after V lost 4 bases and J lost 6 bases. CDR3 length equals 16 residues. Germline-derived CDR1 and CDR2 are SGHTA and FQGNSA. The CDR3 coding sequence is TGTGCCAGCAGCTCAGACCGCTTAGCGGGGACCAATGAGCAGTTCTTC. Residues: CASSSDRLAGTNEQFF. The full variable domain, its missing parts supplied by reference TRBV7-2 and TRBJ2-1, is GAGVSQSPSNKVTEKGKDVELRCDPISGHTALYWYRQSLGQGLEFLIYFQGNSAPDKSGLPSDRFSAERTGGSVSTLTIQRTQQEDSAVYLCASSSDRLAGTNEQFFGPGTRLTVL.

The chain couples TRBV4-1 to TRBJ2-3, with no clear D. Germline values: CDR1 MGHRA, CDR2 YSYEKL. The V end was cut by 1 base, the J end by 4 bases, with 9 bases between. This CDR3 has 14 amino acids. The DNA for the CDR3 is TGCGCCAGCAGCCAAGCTGGTCCGCCAGATACGCAGTATTTT. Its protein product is CASSQAGPPDTQYF.

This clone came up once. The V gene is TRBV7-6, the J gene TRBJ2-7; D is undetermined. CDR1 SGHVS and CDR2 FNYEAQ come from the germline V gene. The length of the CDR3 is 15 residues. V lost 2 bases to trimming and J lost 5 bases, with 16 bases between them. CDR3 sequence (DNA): TGTGCCAGCAGCTTATTACCCAATTCGGAAGACGAGCAGTACTTC. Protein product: CASSLLPNSEDEQYF.

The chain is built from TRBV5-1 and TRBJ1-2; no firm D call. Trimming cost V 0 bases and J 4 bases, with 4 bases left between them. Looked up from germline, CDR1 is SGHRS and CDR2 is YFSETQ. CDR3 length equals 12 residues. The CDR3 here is CASSLEPYGYTF. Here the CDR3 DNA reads TGCGCCAGCAGCTTGGAACCCTATGGCTACACCTTC.

The DNA for the CDR3 is TGTGCCAGTGCACAGGGGTCGCCTGGAAACACCATATATTTT. The encoded protein is CASAQGSPGNTIYF. The chain joins TRBV19 to TRBJ1-3, with TRBD1 matching 7 bases. V lost 8 bases and J lost 2; bases outside the gene matches: 6. The CDR3 sequence is 14 residues long. The V gene's germline CDR1 is LNHDA and CDR2 SQIVND (reference sequence).

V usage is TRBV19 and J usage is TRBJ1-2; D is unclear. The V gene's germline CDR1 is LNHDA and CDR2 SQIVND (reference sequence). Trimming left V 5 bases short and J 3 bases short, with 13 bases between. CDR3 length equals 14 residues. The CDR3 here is CASSARVGYYGYTF. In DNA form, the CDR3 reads TGTGCCAGTAGTGCACGTGTGGGCTACTATGGCTACACCTTC.

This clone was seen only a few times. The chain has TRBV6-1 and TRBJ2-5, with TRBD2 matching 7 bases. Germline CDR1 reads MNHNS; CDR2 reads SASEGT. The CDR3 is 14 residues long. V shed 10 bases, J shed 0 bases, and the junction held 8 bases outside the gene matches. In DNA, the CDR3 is TGTGCCACAAAGATGGCGGGGGACCAAGAGACCCAGTACTTC. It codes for CATKMAGDQETQYF.

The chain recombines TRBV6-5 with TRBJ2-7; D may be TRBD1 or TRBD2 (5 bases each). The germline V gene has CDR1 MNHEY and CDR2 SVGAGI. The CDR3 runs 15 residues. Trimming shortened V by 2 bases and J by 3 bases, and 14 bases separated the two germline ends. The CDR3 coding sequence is TGTGCCAGCAGTTACACGAGGGGAGAAGGCTACGAGCAGTACTTC. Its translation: CASSYTRGEGYEQYF.

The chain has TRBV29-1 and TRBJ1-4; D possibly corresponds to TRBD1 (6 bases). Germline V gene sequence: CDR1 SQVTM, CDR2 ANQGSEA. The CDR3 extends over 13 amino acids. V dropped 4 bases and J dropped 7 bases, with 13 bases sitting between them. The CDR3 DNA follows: TGCAGCGTTGTATGGTGGGGGGCTGAAAAACTGTTTTTT. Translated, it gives CSVVWWGAEKLFF.

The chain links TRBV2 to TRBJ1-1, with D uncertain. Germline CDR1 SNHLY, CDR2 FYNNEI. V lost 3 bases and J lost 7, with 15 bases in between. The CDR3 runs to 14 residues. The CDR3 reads CASSEGSLRSEAFF. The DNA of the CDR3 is TGTGCCAGCAGTGAGGGCAGCCTTCGAAGTGAAGCTTTCTTT.

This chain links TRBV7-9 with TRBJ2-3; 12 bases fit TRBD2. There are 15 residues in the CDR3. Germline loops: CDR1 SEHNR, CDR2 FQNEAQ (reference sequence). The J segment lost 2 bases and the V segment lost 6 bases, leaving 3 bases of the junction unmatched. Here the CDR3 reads CASRLAGGNTDTQYF. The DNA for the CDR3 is TGTGCCAGCAGGCTAGCGGGGGGGAACACAGATACGCAGTATTTT.

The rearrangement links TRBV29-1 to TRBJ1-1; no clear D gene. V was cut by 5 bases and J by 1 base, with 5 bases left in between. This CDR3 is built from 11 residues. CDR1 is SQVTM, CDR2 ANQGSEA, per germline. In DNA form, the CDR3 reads TGCAGCGTTATCGAGAACACTGAAGCTTTCTTT. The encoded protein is CSVIENTEAFF.

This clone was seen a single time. In DNA form, the CDR3 reads TGTGCCAGCAGCCCTACCTGGACAGGGATGAACACCGGGGAGCTGTTTTTT. It yields the protein CASSPTWTGMNTGELFF. The chain links TRBV7-2 to TRBJ2-2; TRBD1 matches at 8 bases. The CDR3 contains 17 residues. Germline lookup yields CDR1 SGHTA and CDR2 FQGNSA. V shed 5 bases, J shed 1 base, and the junction held 9 bases outside the gene matches.

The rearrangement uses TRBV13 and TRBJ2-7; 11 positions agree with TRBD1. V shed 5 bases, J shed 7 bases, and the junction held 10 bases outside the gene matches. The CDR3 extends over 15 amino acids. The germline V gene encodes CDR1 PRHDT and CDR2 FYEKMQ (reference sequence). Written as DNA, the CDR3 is TGTGCCAGCAGCGCCAGAGGACAGGGGGCGAAGGAGCAGTACTTC. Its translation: CASSARGQGAKEQYF.

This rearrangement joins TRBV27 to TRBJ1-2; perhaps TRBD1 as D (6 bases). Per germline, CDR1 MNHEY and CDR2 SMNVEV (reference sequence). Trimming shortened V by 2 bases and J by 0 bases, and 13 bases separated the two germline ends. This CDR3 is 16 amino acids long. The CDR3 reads CASSLAGEPTNYGYTF. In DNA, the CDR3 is TGTGCCAGCAGTTTAGCAGGGGAGCCTACTAACTATGGCTACACCTTC.

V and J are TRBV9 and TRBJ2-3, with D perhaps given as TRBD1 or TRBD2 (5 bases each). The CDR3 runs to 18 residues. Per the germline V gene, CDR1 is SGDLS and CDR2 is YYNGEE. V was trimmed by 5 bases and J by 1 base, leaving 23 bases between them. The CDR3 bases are TGTGCCAGCAGTGATTTATTGGGGGACCCCCAAGGCACAGATACGCAGTATTTT. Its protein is CASSDLLGDPQGTDTQYF.

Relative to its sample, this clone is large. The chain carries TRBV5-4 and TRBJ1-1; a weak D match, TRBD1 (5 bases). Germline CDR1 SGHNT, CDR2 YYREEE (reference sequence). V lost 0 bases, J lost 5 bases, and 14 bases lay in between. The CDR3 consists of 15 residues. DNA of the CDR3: TGTGCCAGCAGCTTGGGCCCCGGGGGTATAACTGAAGCTTTCTTT. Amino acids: CASSLGPGGITEAFF.